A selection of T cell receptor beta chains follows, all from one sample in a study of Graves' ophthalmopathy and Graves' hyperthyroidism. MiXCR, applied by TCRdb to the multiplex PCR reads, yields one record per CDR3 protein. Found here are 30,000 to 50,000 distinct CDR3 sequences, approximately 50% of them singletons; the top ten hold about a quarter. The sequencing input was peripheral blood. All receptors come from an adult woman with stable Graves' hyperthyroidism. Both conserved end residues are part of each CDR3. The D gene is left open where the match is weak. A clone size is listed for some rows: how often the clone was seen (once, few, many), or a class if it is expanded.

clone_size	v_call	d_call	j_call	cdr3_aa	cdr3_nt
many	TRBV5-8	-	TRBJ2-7	CASSYEAGEVYEQYF	TGTGCCAGCAGCTACGAAGCAGGGGAGGTCTACGAGCAGTACTTC
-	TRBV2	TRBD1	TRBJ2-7	CASSEGQGGDEQYF	TGTGCCAGCAGTGAAGGACAGGGGGGCGACGAGCAGTACTTC
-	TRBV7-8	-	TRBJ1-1	CASSYTGRTEAFF	TGTGCCAGCAGCTATACAGGGCGGACTGAAGCTTTCTTT
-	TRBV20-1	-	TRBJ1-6	CCAKGLKSSYNSPLHF	TGCTGTGCTAAGGGACTGAAGAGCTCCTATAATTCACCCCTCCACTTT
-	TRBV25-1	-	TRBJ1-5	CASGRGLQPQHF	TGTGCCAGCGGCCGGGGACTTCAGCCCCAGCATTTT
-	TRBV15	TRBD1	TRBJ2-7	CATSRSPGQGPYF	TGTGCCACCAGCAGATCACCGGGACAGGGACCGTACTTC
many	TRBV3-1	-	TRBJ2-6	CASSISSGANVLTF	TGTGCCAGCAGCATAAGCTCTGGGGCCAACGTCCTGACTTTC
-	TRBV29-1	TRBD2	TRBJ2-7	CSGEGWHEQYF	TGCAGCGGGGAGGGGTGGCACGAGCAGTACTTC
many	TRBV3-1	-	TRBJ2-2	CASSQVGQGANTGELFF	TGTGCCAGCAGCCAAGTCGGGCAGGGCGCGAACACCGGGGAGCTGTTTTTT
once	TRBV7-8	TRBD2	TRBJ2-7	CASSLHLAGGEDEQCF	TGTGCCAGCAGCTTACACTTAGCGGGAGGGGAGGACGAGCAGTGCTTC
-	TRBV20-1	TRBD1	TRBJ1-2	CSAKQGPQGYTF	TGCAGTGCTAAACAGGGGCCCCAGGGCTACACCTTC
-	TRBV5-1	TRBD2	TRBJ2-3	CASSLGLAGEADTQYF	TGCGCCAGCAGCTTGGGGCTAGCGGGAGAGGCAGATACGCAGTATTTT
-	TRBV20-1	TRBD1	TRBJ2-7	CSAFSDRDEQYF	TGCAGTGCATTCTCGGACAGGGACGAGCAGTACTTC
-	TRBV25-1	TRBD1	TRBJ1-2	CASRTGGGGYTF	TGTGCCAGCAGAACAGGGGGCGGGGGCTACACCTTC
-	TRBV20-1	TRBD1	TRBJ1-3	CSASGGTVSGNTIYF	TGCAGTGCCAGCGGTGGGACAGTCTCTGGAAACACCATATATTTT
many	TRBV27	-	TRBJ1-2	CASSPIGEYGYTF	TGTGCCAGCAGCCCCATAGGGGAGTATGGCTACACCTTC